Listed below are T cell receptor beta chains from one sample, sequenced in a study of T cell repertoires in cytomegalovirus infection. TCRdb fed the reads into MiXCR, producing one record per CDR3 protein. Of approximately 300,000 distinct CDR3 sequences in the sample, approximately 25% were seen once. These receptors' antigens are unknown. This specimen consisted of cultured PBMCs, obtained from culture after CMV antigen stimulation. These TCRs come from a human donor in good health (CMV status not recorded). Some clones in this sample may be carry-over from other donors' samples. Both conserved end residues are part of each CDR3. A D gene is named only where the DNA matches it firmly. Expanded clones are given a class, and other clones once, few, many or no size at all.

J,length,size,D,V,DNA,CDR3
TRBJ2-3,15,few,-,TRBV4-3,TGCGCCAGCAGCCAAGATTGGGGGGCCGCAGATACGCAGTATTTT,CASSQDWGAADTQYF
TRBJ2-7,14,few,-,TRBV5-1,TGCGCCAGCAGCTTGAAAGGGGAAGGGGCCGAGCAGTACTTC,CASSLKGEGAEQYF
TRBJ2-5,16,few,TRBD2,TRBV7-2,TGTGCCAGCAGCTCTACTAGCGGGGTGTACCAAGAGACCCAGTACTTC,CASSSTSGVYQETQYF
TRBJ2-3,13,-,-,TRBV20-1,TGCAGTGCTATCGGGCAGGCAACAGATACGCAGTATTTT,CSAIGQATDTQYF
TRBJ2-1,15,many,TRBD1,TRBV6-1,TGTGCCAGCAGCAGGGACAGGGGGTCCTACAATGAGCAGTTCTTC,CASSRDRGSYNEQFF
TRBJ1-2,14,-,-,TRBV7-6,TGTGCCAGCAGCTCTCATACAGGGTGGAATGGCTACACCTTC,CASSSHTGWNGYTF
TRBJ2-3,11,few,-,TRBV7-9,TGTGCCAGCATTAAAGTAGATACGCAGTATTTT,CASIKVDTQYF
TRBJ2-7,14,-,-,TRBV19,TGTGCCAGTAGTATAGAGAGGGGACGATACGAGCAGTACTTC,CASSIERGRYEQYF
TRBJ2-5,14,few,TRBD1,TRBV12-3/TRBV12-4,TGTGCCAGCACCACGACAGGGGGGATGGAGACCCAGTACTTC,CASTTTGGMETQYF
TRBJ2-1,16,many,TRBD2,TRBV19,TGTGCCAGTAGTAGAACTAGCGGGAGGACCTACAATGAGCAGTTCTTC,CASSRTSGRTYNEQFF
TRBJ2-3,15,many,TRBD1,TRBV6-6,TGTGCCAGCAGCCAGGACAGGACCCGCACAGATACGCAGTATTTT,CASSQDRTRTDTQYF
TRBJ2-3,11,-,-,TRBV10-3,TGTGCCATCAGCACAGGAGATACGCAGTATTTT,CAISTGDTQYF
TRBJ1-1,18,few,TRBD1,TRBV11-2,TGTGCCAGCACCAAACCCCGGGACAGATGGGCCATGAACACTGAAGCTTTCTTT,CASTKPRDRWAMNTEAFF
TRBJ2-5,14,-,-,TRBV19,TGTGCCAGTAGTAATTACGGGGAGAAAGAGACCCAGTACTTC,CASSNYGEKETQYF
TRBJ2-1,11,-,-,TRBV20-1,TGCAGTGCTTTTACAGGATTGGAGCAGTTCTTC,CSAFTGLEQFF
TRBJ1-4,15,few,-,TRBV7-2,TGTGCCAGCAGCGCTACAGGGCGCGGGGATGAAAAACTGTTTTTT,CASSATGRGDEKLFF
TRBJ1-1,13,-,TRBD1,TRBV6-5,TGTGCCAGCAGTATTCGACAGGGCGCTGAAGCTTTCTTT,CASSIRQGAEAFF
TRBJ1-5,14,-,TRBD1,TRBV6-6,TGTGCCAGCAGTGGGGACAGGGAAAATCAGCCCCAGCATTTT,CASSGDRENQPQHF
TRBJ2-5,14,-,-,TRBV2,TGTGCCAGCATAGGGGTGGCGTTGGCTGAGACCCAGTACTTC,CASIGVALAETQYF
TRBJ2-1,17,-,TRBD1,TRBV20-1,TGCAGTGCTAGCGGACAGGACCGACTAAGCTCCTACAATGAGCAGTTCTTC,CSASGQDRLSSYNEQFF
TRBJ2-5,14,few,TRBD2,TRBV5-1,TGCGCCAGCAGCCCCGGGGGGGAAGAGGAGACCCAGTACTTC,CASSPGGEEETQYF
TRBJ1-3,11,few,-,TRBV6-1,TGTGCCAGCTGGGGTGGAAACACCATATATTTT,CASWGGNTIYF
TRBJ2-5,15,few,TRBD1,TRBV6-2/TRBV6-3,TGTGCCAGCAGTCGCACCGGGACAGGGATCGAGACCCAGTACTTC,CASSRTGTGIETQYF
TRBJ2-1,16,-,-,TRBV7-9,TGTGCCAGCAGCTTAACAGGGAGAAGGGGCTACAATGAGCAGTTCTTC,CASSLTGRRGYNEQFF
TRBJ1-2,14,many,-,TRBV10-3,TGTGCCATCGGAGGAGGGGAGGCTAACTATGGCTACACCTTC,CAIGGGEANYGYTF
TRBJ2-7,14,many,-,TRBV7-2,TGTGCCAGCAGCCCCGAGATGGGCTCCTACGAGCAGTACTTC,CASSPEMGSYEQYF
TRBJ2-3,15,-,TRBD2,TRBV29-1,TGCAGCGTTCCCAGCGGGAGGTTCTTCACAGATACGCAGTATTTT,CSVPSGRFFTDTQYF
TRBJ1-1,14,many,TRBD1,TRBV7-2,TGTGCCAGCAGCTTGCACAGGGGATCCACTGAAGCTTTCTTT,CASSLHRGSTEAFF
TRBJ2-7,15,many,-,TRBV7-2,TGTGCCAGCAGCCCCCCCGCGGGCCCGCTCGCCGAGCAGTACTTC,CASSPPAGPLAEQYF
TRBJ2-5,12,many,-,TRBV7-2,TGTGCCAGCAGCCCCAACCAAGAGACCCAGTACTTC,CASSPNQETQYF
TRBJ1-5,15,many,-,TRBV7-2,TGTGCCAGCACAAAAAGGCAGGATAGCAATCAGCCCCAGCATTTT,CASTKRQDSNQPQHF
TRBJ2-3,12,few,-,TRBV12-3/TRBV12-4,TGTGCCAGCAGTTTACCCCTTAGTACGCAGTATTTT,CASSLPLSTQYF
TRBJ2-1,16,-,TRBD2,TRBV20-1,TGCAGTGCCTATAACCCCGGGACTAGCGGGGAAAATGAGCAGTTCTTC,CSAYNPGTSGENEQFF
TRBJ2-3,16,-,TRBD2,TRBV7-2,TGTGCCAGCAGCTCGGCTAGCGGGACTAGCACAGATACGCAGTATTTT,CASSSASGTSTDTQYF
TRBJ2-3,17,few,TRBD2,TRBV13,TGTGCCAGCAGCCCGGATAGCGGGAGGGGTAGCACAGATACGCAGTATTTT,CASSPDSGRGSTDTQYF